This T cell receptor (beta chain) stems from a study of blood T cell repertoires in COVID-19. TCRdb keeps only in-frame clones here, not all; method: immunoSEQ multiplex PCR. The sample yields about 160,000 clones, over 70% seen once. The V and J ends lost 6 bases and 8 bases respectively, with 16 bases between them. Germline CDR1 is SGHAT and CDR2 is FQNNGV. CDR3 length equals 13 residues. This chain links TRBV11-2 with TRBJ1-1; D is possibly TRBD1 (5 bases). The specimen sequenced was PBMCs or T cells enriched from blood (not recorded which). The receptor was derived from a woman aged 40 to 55 with acute COVID-19. Written as DNA, the CDR3 is TGTGCCAGCAGAATCTGGGGGGTTACGGAAGCTTTCTTT. It codes for CASRIWGVTEAFF. Combining the CDR3 with reference TRBV11-2 and TRBJ1-1 gives the whole variable domain EAGVAQSPRYKIIEKRQSVAFWCNPISGHATLYWYQQILGQGPKLLIQFQNNGVVDDSQLPKDRFSAERLKGVDSTLKIQPAKLEDSAVYLCASRIWGVTEAFFGQGTRLTVV.